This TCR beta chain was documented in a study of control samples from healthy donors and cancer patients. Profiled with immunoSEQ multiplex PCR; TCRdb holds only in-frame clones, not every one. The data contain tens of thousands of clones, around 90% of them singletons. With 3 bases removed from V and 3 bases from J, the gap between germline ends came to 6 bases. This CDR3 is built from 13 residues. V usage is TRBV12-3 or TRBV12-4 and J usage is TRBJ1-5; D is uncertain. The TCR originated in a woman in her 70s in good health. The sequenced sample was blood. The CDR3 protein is CASSLRDNQPQHF. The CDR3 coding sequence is TGTGCCAGCAGTTTGCGGGACAATCAGCCCCAGCATTTT.